This passage covers 17 T cell receptor beta chains from one sample sequenced in a study of blood T cell repertoires in COVID-19. TCRdb's table, derived via immunoSEQ multiplex PCR, lists solely in-frame clones and lacks some. The sample gives approximately 240,000 clones, around 85% of which show up once; around 4.1% is in the top ten. Sequencing was performed on peripheral blood. Receptor source: a woman aged 40 to 55 with active or convalescent COVID-19.

The V and J genes are TRBV7-3 and TRBJ2-4; D may be TRBD1 (5 bases). V gave up 5 bases and J gave up 5 bases, with 13 bases separating them. CDR3 length: 14 residues. Looked up from germline, CDR1 is SGHTA and CDR2 is FQGTGA. The CDR3 bases are TGTGCCAGCAGCCCTCAGGGTACCCAAAACATTCAGTACTTC. Its protein is CASSPQGTQNIQYF. The full variable domain, rest sourced from reference TRBV7-3 and TRBJ2-4, is GAGVSQTPSNKVTEKGKYVELRCDPISGHTALYWYRQSLGQGPEFLIYFQGTGAADDSGLPNDRFFAVRPEGSVSTLKIQRTERGDSAVYLCASSPQGTQNIQYFGAGTRLSVL.

The chain carries TRBV7-9 and TRBJ1-1; 9 positions agree with TRBD1. Looked up from germline, CDR1 is SEHNR and CDR2 is FQNEAQ (reference sequence). V shed 4 bases and J 8 bases; nucleotides not matched to a gene: 8. The CDR3 contains 14 residues. The CDR3: CASSSWTGEREAFF. The CDR3 bases are TGTGCCAGCAGCTCCTGGACAGGGGAGCGCGAAGCTTTCTTT.

The genes are TRBV27 and TRBJ1-2; D perhaps matches TRBD1 (6 bases). The CDR3 is made up of 15 amino acids. The V and J ends lost 6 bases and 4 bases respectively, with 18 bases between them. Germline V gene sequence: CDR1 MNHEY, CDR2 SMNVEV (reference sequence). The CDR3 nucleotides read TGTGCCAGCAGGGGAACAGGGATCGGGGTCTATGGCTACACCTTC. It is translated as CASRGTGIGVYGYTF.

The chain uses TRBV7-2 and TRBJ1-2, with 7 bases lining up with TRBD1. This CDR3 has 14 amino acids. Germline CDR1 SGHTA, CDR2 FQGNSA. J was trimmed by 4 bases and V by 3 bases; bases with no gene match: 5. The CDR3 nucleotides read TGTGCCAGCAGCTTTCCCGGACAGGCCTATGGCTACACCTTC. Translating it yields CASSFPGQAYGYTF.

The gene calls are TRBV19 and TRBJ1-5; D remains ambiguous. Germline lookup yields CDR1 LNHDA and CDR2 SQIVND (reference sequence). This CDR3 is 13 amino acids long. Trimming shortened V by 0 bases and J by 9 bases, and 9 bases separated the two germline ends. CDR3 nucleotides: TGTGCCAGTAGTATAGATCGTCAACTGCCCCAGCATTTT. Translated: CASSIDRQLPQHF.

The chain joins TRBV3-1 (or the pseudogene TRBV3-2) to TRBJ2-3, with 10 bases aligning to TRBD2. Unmatched junction bases numbered 12, after V lost 4 bases and J lost 5 bases. The germline V gene encodes CDR1 LGHDT and CDR2 YNNKEL (reference sequence). The CDR3 has 17 residues. The CDR3 bases are TGTGCCAGCAGCCCCCCCCCAGCGGGGGGGCAAGGAGATACGCAGTATTTT. Its protein is CASSPPPAGGQGDTQYF.

This clone has only a few counts. V and J are TRBV28 and TRBJ2-7, with TRBD2 matching over 7 bases. V lost 5 bases to trimming and J lost 4 bases; unmatched junction nucleotides: 5. Germline V CDR1 and CDR2: MDHEN, SYDVKM. The CDR3 is 13 residues long. This CDR3 reads CASSPSGGYEQYF. In nucleotides, the CDR3 is TGTGCCAGCAGTCCCTCGGGGGGATACGAGCAGTACTTC.

There are a few counts of this clone. The chain is built from TRBV7-2 and TRBJ1-2; unclear D gene. Germline CDR1 reads SGHTA; CDR2 reads FQGNSA. V was pared by 5 bases and J by 0 bases, with 13 bases between. The CDR3 contains 15 residues. The CDR3 DNA follows: TGTGCCAGCAGCCCGGGTCGTGGGTCTAACTATGGCTACACCTTC. Translation gives CASSPGRGSNYGYTF.

The rearrangement joins TRBV13 to TRBJ1-3; 9 bases are shared with TRBD1. Germline lookup yields CDR1 PRHDT and CDR2 FYEKMQ (reference sequence). V trimming: 5 bases; J trimming: 5 bases; junction bases outside the gene matches: 7. This CDR3 region has 15 residues. CDR3 coding DNA: TGTGCCAGCAGCCCACGGGACAGGGAGAGAAACACCATATATTTT. Translated: CASSPRDRERNTIYF.

In its sample, this clone was seen a few times. The V call is TRBV30, the J call TRBJ2-1; 9 bases are shared with TRBD1. CDR1 and CDR2 (germline): GTSNPN, SVGIG (reference sequence). This CDR3 contains 15 residues. V lost 0 bases and J lost 3; bases outside the gene matches: 3. The CDR3 DNA reads TGTGCCTGGAGTGTAGGGGACAGGGACTACAATGAGCAGTTCTTC. It specifies CAWSVGDRDYNEQFF.

This chain connects TRBV24-1 to TRBJ1-1; D uncertain. In germline, CDR1 is KGHDR, CDR2 SFDVKD. This CDR3 is 13 amino acids long. Deletions cut 10 bases from V and 0 bases from J, with 11 bases between. CDR3 amino acids: CATRETLNTEAFF. For the CDR3, the DNA is TGTGCCACTAGAGAAACCCTGAACACTGAAGCTTTCTTT.

The V and J genes are TRBV29-1 and TRBJ1-2, with 9 bases lining up with TRBD1. With 3 bases clipped from V and 4 bases from J, the junction kept 9 bases outside the gene matches. This CDR3 region has 15 residues. Germline loops: CDR1 SQVTM, CDR2 ANQGSEA. The CDR3 DNA is TGCAGCGTTGAGTCCCGGGACAGGGCTACCTATGGCTACACCTTC. This sequence encodes CSVESRDRATYGYTF.

The chain recombines TRBV10-3 with TRBJ1-2; TRBD1 matches at 9 bases. The CDR3 sequence is 16 residues long. The V and J ends lost 4 bases and 3 bases, in that order; junction bases with no gene match: 9. Germline CDR1 reads ENHRY; CDR2 reads SYGVKD. CDR3 sequence (DNA): TGTGCCATCAGTGTAAATAGGGACAGGGATGACTATGGCTACACCTTC. This gives the protein CAISVNRDRDDYGYTF.

The table lists this clone with a few counts. The chain is built from TRBV2 and TRBJ2-7; maybe TRBD2 (6 bases). CDR1 and CDR2 (germline): SNHLY, FYNNEI. V was pared by 4 bases and J by 6 bases, with 13 bases between. There are 13 residues in the CDR3. The CDR3 sequence: CASSVSGVSEQYV. CDR3 DNA: TGTGCCAGCAGTGTCTCGGGGGTTAGCGAGCAGTACGTC.

CDR3 sequence reads: CASSLGTSSGLEQYF. The CDR3 DNA reads TGTGCCAGCAGTTTGGGAACTAGCAGTGGCCTCGAGCAGTACTTC. The chain employs TRBV28 and TRBJ2-7, with D possibly being TRBD2 (6 bases). The CDR3 length is 15 residues. The V and J ends lost 3 bases and 6 bases respectively, with 18 bases between them. CDR1 and CDR2 (germline): MDHEN, SYDVKM.

On this clone itself: This specimen includes other DNA sequences encoding the same CDR3. The genes are TRBV9 and TRBJ1-1; D might be TRBD1 (5 bases). The V gene lost 0 bases and the J gene lost 2 bases, with 11 bases spanning the gap. Germline V gene sequence: CDR1 SGDLS, CDR2 YYNGEE. The CDR3 runs to 15 residues. The DNA for the CDR3 is TGTGCCAGCAGCGTAGAGACAGCCCTAAACACTGAAGCTTTCTTT. This codes for CASSVETALNTEAFF.

The chain couples TRBV18 to TRBJ2-7; no clear D. The CDR3 contains 13 residues. CDR1 and CDR2 (germline): KGHSH, LQKENI. Trimming removed 6 bases at V and 4 bases at J, with 13 bases between. In DNA form, the CDR3 reads TGTGCCAGCTCGAAAACAGAACCTTACGAGCAGTACTTC. It encodes CASSKTEPYEQYF.